A selection of T cell receptor beta chains follows, all from one sample in a study of blood T cell repertoires in COVID-19. Libraries were prepared by immunoSEQ multiplex PCR; TCRdb keeps only in-frame clonotypes and omits some of them. The data contain about 460,000 clones, about 85% of them singletons. Sequencing used PBMCs or T cells enriched from blood (not recorded which). Every receptor here comes from a woman between 55 and 75 years old who had recovered from COVID-19. Both conserved end residues are part of each CDR3. D genes are given only for firm matches. A clone size is listed for some rows: how often the clone was seen (once, few, many), or a class if it is expanded.

D	V	J	length	size	DNA	CDR3
-	TRBV9	TRBJ1-6	16	-	TGTGCCAGCAGCCCGGAATCCGGGACACCAAATTCACCCCTCCACTTT	CASSPESGTPNSPLHF
-	TRBV24-1	TRBJ1-1	13	-	TGTGCCACCAGTGGTACAGGGTCAGCTGAAGCTTTCTTT	CATSGTGSAEAFF
-	TRBV2	TRBJ1-2	14	-	TGTGCCAGCAGTGAAGCTGGCAGGTTGAATGGCTACACCTTC	CASSEAGRLNGYTF
TRBD1	TRBV4-1	TRBJ1-6	15	-	TGCGCCAGCAGCTTCTTCGGACAGGGAAATTCACCCCTCCACTTT	CASSFFGQGNSPLHF
-	TRBV10-3	TRBJ2-7	13	-	TGTGCCATCACCCCGAAGCAGGCCCACGAGCAGTACTTC	CAITPKQAHEQYF
-	TRBV3-1/TRBV3-2	TRBJ1-3	14	-	TGTGCCAGCAGCGCACAGGGTGGAGGAAACACCATATATTTT	CASSAQGGGNTIYF
TRBD1	TRBV29-1	TRBJ2-3	13	-	TGCAGCGGCGAGGGGGCTGGGTTTGATACGCAGTATTTT	CSGEGAGFDTQYF
-	TRBV10-3	TRBJ2-1	15	once	TGTGCCATCAGTTGGACAGGACTACCCTACAATGAGCAGTTCTTC	CAISWTGLPYNEQFF
-	TRBV7-9	TRBJ1-2	13	-	TGTGCCAGCAGCTTAGCGACAGACGGTGGCTACACCTTC	CASSLATDGGYTF
-	TRBV4-1	TRBJ2-1	17	many	TGCGCCAGCAGCCAAGATAGCACCTACTCCTCCTACAATGAGCAGTTCTTC	CASSQDSTYSSYNEQFF
TRBD1	TRBV7-9	TRBJ2-5	16	-	TGTGCCAGCAGCTTACCCGGACAGGGGGCAGGGGAGACCCAGTACTTC	CASSLPGQGAGETQYF
-	TRBV6-1	TRBJ2-1	15	-	TGTGCCAGCAGTGAGAACGGCCTCGGGTACAATGAGCAGTTCTTC	CASSENGLGYNEQFF
TRBD1	TRBV29-1	TRBJ1-1	11	-	TGCAGCGTGAAGGGGGCTACTGAAGCTTTCTTT	CSVKGATEAFF
-	TRBV4-1	TRBJ1-2	14	-	TGCGCCAGCAGCCAAGATACACAGCTAGCGGGCTACACCTTC	CASSQDTQLAGYTF
-	TRBV6-5	TRBJ2-1	13	-	TGTGCCATCCGCCGGCCCGAGGGGGATGAGCAGTTCTTC	CAIRRPEGDEQFF
-	TRBV24-1	TRBJ2-5	16	-	TGTGCCACCAGTGATTTGCCGGGTTCGAACCAAGAGACCCAGTACTTC	CATSDLPGSNQETQYF
-	TRBV3-1/TRBV3-2	TRBJ2-5	14	-	TGTGCCAGCAGTACCGTGGCGGGGCAAGAGACCCAGTACTTC	CASSTVAGQETQYF
TRBD1	TRBV3-1/TRBV3-2	TRBJ1-2	15	-	TGTGCCAGCAGCCAAGTTACAGGGGGATCGTATGGCTACACCTTC	CASSQVTGGSYGYTF
-	TRBV7-2	TRBJ1-5	17	-	TGTGCCAGCAGCTCCCCAACGACACTTAATAGCAATCAGCCCCAGCATTTT	CASSSPTTLNSNQPQHF
-	TRBV10-2	TRBJ1-1	14	-	TGCGCCAGCAGGGCAGGGTCGGCAGGCACTGAAGCTTTCTTT	CASRAGSAGTEAFF
-	TRBV6-5	TRBJ1-1	13	-	TGTGCCAGCAGTTCCCCGGAGAAGTCTGAAGCTTTCTTT	CASSSPEKSEAFF
-	TRBV7-2	TRBJ1-4	16	-	TGTGCCAGCAGCTTAGGTGGCTGGGGGCACAATGAAAAACTGTTTTTT	CASSLGGWGHNEKLFF
-	TRBV24-1	TRBJ2-7	14	-	TGTGCCACCAGTGATCGCAGAGGGTCACCCGAGCAGTACTTC	CATSDRRGSPEQYF
-	TRBV10-2	TRBJ2-3	15	-	TGCGCCAGCAGTGTACTAGTTGGGTCATCACATACGCAGTATTTT	CASSVLVGSSHTQYF
-	TRBV7-9	TRBJ1-5	15	-	TGTGCCAGCAGCTTAAGTGACTTGGCCGCCTCGCCCCAGCATTTT	CASSLSDLAASPQHF
TRBD1	TRBV6-5	TRBJ2-7	14	few	TGTGCCAGCAGTCCGGACAGGGTCTCCTACGAGCAGTACTTC	CASSPDRVSYEQYF
TRBD2	TRBV19	TRBJ2-1	15	-	TGTGCCAGTAGTATAGGTGGGGGGGGGTACAATGAGCAGTTCTTC	CASSIGGGGYNEQFF
-	TRBV5-6	TRBJ2-2	15	-	TGTGCCAGCAGCTTGGATACAGGGTACACCGGGGAGCTGTTTTTT	CASSLDTGYTGELFF
-	TRBV29-1	TRBJ2-5	11	-	TGCAGCGTTGCTACGAGGGAGACCCAGTACTTC	CSVATRETQYF
-	TRBV10-3	TRBJ1-2	14	once	TGTGCCATCAGTGTGGGGAGGGAGGCTGACGGCTACACCTTC	CAISVGREADGYTF
-	TRBV4-2	TRBJ1-2	14	-	TGTGCCAGCAGCCCGGGCGGGGGGGACTATGGCTACACCTTC	CASSPGGGDYGYTF
-	TRBV6-2/TRBV6-3	TRBJ1-2	13	-	TGTGCCAGCAGTTACTCGGAGCACTATGGCTACACCTTC	CASSYSEHYGYTF
TRBD2	TRBV28	TRBJ2-2	15	once	TGTGCCAGCAGTTTGACTAGCGGGGAGGCCGGGGAGCTGTTTTTT	CASSLTSGEAGELFF
TRBD1	TRBV11-3	TRBJ2-1	17	-	TGTGCCAGCAGCACTCATAGGGCGACAGGGGTCCCCAATGAGCAGTTCTTC	CASSTHRATGVPNEQFF
TRBD1	TRBV6-5	TRBJ1-1	13	-	TGTGCCAGCAAGCAGGGGGTGAACACTGAAGCTTTCTTT	CASKQGVNTEAFF